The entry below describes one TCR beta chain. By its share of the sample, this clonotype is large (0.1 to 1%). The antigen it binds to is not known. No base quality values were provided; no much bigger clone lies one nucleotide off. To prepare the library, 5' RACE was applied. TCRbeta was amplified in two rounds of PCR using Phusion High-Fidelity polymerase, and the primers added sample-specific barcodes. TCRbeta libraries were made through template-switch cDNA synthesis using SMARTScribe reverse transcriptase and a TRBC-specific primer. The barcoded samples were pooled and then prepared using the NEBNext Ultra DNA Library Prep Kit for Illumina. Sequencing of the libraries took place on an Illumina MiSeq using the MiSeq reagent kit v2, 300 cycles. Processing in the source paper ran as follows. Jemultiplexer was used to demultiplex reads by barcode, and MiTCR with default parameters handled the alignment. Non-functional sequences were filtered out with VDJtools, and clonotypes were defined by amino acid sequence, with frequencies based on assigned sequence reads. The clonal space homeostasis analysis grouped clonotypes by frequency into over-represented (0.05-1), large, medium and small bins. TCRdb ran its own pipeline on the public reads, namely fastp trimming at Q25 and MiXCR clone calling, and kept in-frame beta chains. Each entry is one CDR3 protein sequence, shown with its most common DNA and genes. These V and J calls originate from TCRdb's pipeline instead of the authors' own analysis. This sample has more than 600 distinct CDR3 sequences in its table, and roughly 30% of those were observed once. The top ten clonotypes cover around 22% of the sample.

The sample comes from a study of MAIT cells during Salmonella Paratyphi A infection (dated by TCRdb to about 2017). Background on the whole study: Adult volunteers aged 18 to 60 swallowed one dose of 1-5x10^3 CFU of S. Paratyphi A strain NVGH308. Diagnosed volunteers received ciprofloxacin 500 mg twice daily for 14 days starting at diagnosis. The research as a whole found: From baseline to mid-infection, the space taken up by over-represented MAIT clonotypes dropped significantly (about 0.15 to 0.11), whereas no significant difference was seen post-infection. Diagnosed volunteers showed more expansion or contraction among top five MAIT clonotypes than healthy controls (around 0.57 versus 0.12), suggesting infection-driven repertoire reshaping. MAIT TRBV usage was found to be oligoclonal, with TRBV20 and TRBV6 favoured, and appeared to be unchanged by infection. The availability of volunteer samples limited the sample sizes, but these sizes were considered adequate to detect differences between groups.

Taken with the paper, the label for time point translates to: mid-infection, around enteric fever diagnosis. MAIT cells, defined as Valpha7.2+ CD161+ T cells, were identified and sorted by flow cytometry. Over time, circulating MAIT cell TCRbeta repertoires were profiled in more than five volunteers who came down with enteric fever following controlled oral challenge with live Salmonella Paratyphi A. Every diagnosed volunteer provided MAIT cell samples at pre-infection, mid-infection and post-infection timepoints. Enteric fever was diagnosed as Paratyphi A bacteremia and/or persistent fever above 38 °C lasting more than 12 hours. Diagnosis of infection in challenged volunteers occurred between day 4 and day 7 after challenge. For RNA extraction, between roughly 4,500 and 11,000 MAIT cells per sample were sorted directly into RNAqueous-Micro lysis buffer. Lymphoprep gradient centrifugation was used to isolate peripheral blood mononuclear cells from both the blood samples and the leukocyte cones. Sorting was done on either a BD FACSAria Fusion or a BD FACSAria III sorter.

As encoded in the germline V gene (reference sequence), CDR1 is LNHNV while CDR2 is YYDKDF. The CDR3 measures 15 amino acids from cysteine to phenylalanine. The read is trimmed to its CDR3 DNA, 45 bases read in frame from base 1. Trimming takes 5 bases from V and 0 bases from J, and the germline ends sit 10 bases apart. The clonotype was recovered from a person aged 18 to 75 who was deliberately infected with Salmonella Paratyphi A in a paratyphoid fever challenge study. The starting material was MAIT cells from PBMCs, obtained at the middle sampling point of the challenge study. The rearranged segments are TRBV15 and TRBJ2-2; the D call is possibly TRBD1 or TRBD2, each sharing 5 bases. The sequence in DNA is TGTGCCACCAGCGACGGGACGACGAACACCGGGGAGCTGTTTTTT. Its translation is CATSDGTTNTGELFF.